This T cell receptor beta chain is from a study of blood T cell repertoires in COVID-19. Across the whole study: COVID-19 samples, acute and convalescent, were from the United States, Italy and Spain. The analysed material was cDNA or gDNA that came from T cells, B-cell-depleted T cells, or PBMCs.

Germline loops: CDR1 KGHDR, CDR2 SFDVKD. The V and J ends lost 5 bases and 7 bases respectively, with 19 bases between them. The CDR3 contains 16 residues. Authors' analysis steps: Reference gene primer amplification in the assay estimated nucleated cell counts. Libraries were prepared by immunoSEQ multiplex PCR; TCRdb keeps only in-frame clonotypes and omits some of them. V, J and clone size are those of that table, while D and trimming were read from the DNA. The sample lists 150,000 to 200,000 clones; around 87% were seen once. Sequencing used peripheral blood. V is TRBV24-1 and J is TRBJ1-4; no clear D gene. The sequence was obtained from a woman older than 75 in a cohort sampled during active or convalescent COVID-19. The CDR3 here is CATSGATAEASEKLFF. In DNA, the CDR3 is TGTGCCACCAGTGGTGCAACGGCAGAGGCGTCTGAAAAACTGTTTTTT.